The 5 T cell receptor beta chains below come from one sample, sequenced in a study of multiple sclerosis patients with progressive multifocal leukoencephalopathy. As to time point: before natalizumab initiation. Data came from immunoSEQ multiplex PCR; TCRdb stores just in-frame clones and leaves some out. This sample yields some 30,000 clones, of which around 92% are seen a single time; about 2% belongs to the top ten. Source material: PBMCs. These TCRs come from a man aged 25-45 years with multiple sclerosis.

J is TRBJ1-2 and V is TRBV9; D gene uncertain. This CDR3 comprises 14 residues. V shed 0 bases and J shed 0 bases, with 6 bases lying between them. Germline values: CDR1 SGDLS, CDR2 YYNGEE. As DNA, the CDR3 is TGTGCCAGCAGCGTAGAGGCTACTAACTATGGCTACACCTTC. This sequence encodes CASSVEATNYGYTF.

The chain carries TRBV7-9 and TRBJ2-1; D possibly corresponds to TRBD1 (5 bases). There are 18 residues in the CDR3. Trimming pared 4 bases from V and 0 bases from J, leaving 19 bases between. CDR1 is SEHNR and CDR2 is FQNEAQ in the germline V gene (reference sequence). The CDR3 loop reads CASSSRAGARSSYNEQFF. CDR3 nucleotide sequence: TGTGCCAGCAGCTCCCGAGCTGGGGCTAGGAGCTCCTACAATGAGCAGTTCTTC.

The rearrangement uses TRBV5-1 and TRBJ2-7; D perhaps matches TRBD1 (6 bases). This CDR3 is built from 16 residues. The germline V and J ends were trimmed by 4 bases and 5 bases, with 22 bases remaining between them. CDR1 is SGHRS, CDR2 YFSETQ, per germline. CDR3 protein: CASSHHQAVSGDEQYF. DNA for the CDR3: TGCGCCAGCAGCCACCATCAGGCTGTCTCAGGGGACGAGCAGTACTTC.

The DNA for the CDR3 is TGTGCCAGCAGCCCCGTCGGGACGGAGCAGTACTTC. Its translation is CASSPVGTEQYF. This chain connects TRBV7-9 to TRBJ2-7, with D possibly being TRBD1 or TRBD2 (5 bases each). This CDR3 is 12 amino acids long. CDR1 is SEHNR, CDR2 FQNEAQ, per germline (reference sequence). The V and J ends lost 5 bases and 7 bases respectively, with 12 bases between them. Full variable domain (missing parts from reference TRBV7-9 and TRBJ2-7): DTGVSQNPRHKITKRGQNVTFRCDPISEHNRLYWYRQTLGQGPEFLTYFQNEAQLEKSRLLSDRFSAERPKGSFSTLEIQRTEQGDSAMYLCASSPVGTEQYFGPGTRLTVT.

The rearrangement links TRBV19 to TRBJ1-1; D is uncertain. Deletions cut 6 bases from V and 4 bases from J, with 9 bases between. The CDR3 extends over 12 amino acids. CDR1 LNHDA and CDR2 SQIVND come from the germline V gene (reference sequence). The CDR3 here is CASRSGFTEAFF. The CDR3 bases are TGTGCCAGTAGGTCGGGATTCACTGAAGCTTTCTTT.